This is a list of T cell receptor beta chains from one sample in a study of T cells after yellow fever vaccination. From the 5' RACE reads, TCRdb called clonotypes with MiXCR, one entry per CDR3 protein. The repertoire consists of about 320,000 distinct CDR3 sequences, with 3.5% to 4.5% occurring once and the leading ten covering roughly a fifth. Sample: PBMCs, taken 15 days after the yellow fever booster vaccination. These receptors all stem from a man between 18 and 29 years old who received the YFV17D yellow fever vaccine. Each CDR3 is given without its conserved first and last residue.

TRBV6-5,TRBJ1-1,ASSPSTGWGTEAF
TRBV11-3,TRBJ2-1,ASSLDQVTYNEQF
TRBV20-1,TRBJ1-2,SAGDKFYGYT
TRBV20-1,TRBJ1-2,SARDVLNSLGGYT
TRBV2,TRBJ2-1,ASRRTSGGNEQF
TRBV7-9,TRBJ1-2,ASSPRGDGYT
TRBV15,TRBJ2-1,ATSRVGSISSYNEQF
TRBV6-6,TRBJ1-5,ASSAPGISNQPQH
TRBV7-8,TRBJ2-1,ASGGGGFYNEQF
TRBV6-5,TRBJ2-7,ASSPDSGEQY
TRBV20-1,TRBJ2-3,SARDEVGPDTQY
TRBV9,TRBJ2-3,ASSVDLSLTAQY
TRBV11-2,TRBJ1-1,ASSWTGVGWTEAF
TRBV5-1,TRBJ1-5,ASSPGPPNQPQH
TRBV7-6,TRBJ1-1,ASSPPTVPEAF
TRBV7-2,TRBJ2-4,ASSLTRTGTKNIQY
TRBV5-1,TRBJ2-1,ASSKQSSSNEQF
TRBV6-2/TRBV6-3,TRBJ2-3,ASGLPWDTQY
TRBV25-1,TRBJ2-4,ASSEWGLAKNIQY
TRBV2,TRBJ2-5,ASSEIGTGQETQY
TRBV5-1,TRBJ2-5,ASSFGTGSEQETQY
TRBV7-2,TRBJ1-4,ASSLGVSGTGEKLF
TRBV12-3/TRBV12-4,TRBJ2-1,ASSGWGVAGYNEQF
TRBV20-1,TRBJ1-1,SAPQGMGDTEAF
TRBV3-1,TRBJ2-5,ASSQGRTDQETQY
TRBV7-2,TRBJ2-5,ASSFGGDFQETQY
TRBV6-6,TRBJ1-5,ASTGQGEGRQPQH
TRBV4-2,TRBJ2-6,ASSRPGQTSGANVLT
TRBV20-1,TRBJ2-2,SARVQGTSGELF
TRBV5-1,TRBJ1-1,ASRTGQDTEAF
TRBV7-2,TRBJ1-1,ASSTDRGQAF
TRBV7-8,TRBJ2-3,ASRSVRVGTDTQY
TRBV7-6,TRBJ2-1,ASSLSGQAPYNEQF
TRBV18,TRBJ2-5,ASSPGLEFETQY
TRBV12-3/TRBV12-4,TRBJ1-5,ASSSGGIQPQH
TRBV7-9,TRBJ1-5,ASPSKTVDQPQH
TRBV4-2,TRBJ2-3,ASSQRTTPGTDTQY
TRBV5-1,TRBJ1-5,ARSTGKKGDQPQH
TRBV5-4,TRBJ2-3,ASRRDRESDTQY
TRBV3-1,TRBJ1-6,ASSHPGGNSPLH
TRBV5-6,TRBJ2-2,ASSLDRARVLIGTGELF
TRBV20-1,TRBJ2-3,SARFRSTDTQY
TRBV7-2,TRBJ2-3,ASSSFLAGAGDTQY
TRBV2,TRBJ2-5,ATDRDQETQY
TRBV27,TRBJ2-2,ASRWGAHTGELF
TRBV5-1,TRBJ2-1,ANLTDRRDNEQF
TRBV7-2,TRBJ2-3,ASSSTGVSTDTQY
TRBV6-5,TRBJ2-2,ASSPGSGRRNTGELF
TRBV25-1,TRBJ2-6,ASSEYLGAGANVLT
TRBV3-1,TRBJ2-2,ASSQRLAATGELF
TRBV5-1,TRBJ2-3,AMDRGYTDTQY
TRBV20-1,TRBJ2-1,SGGGGPSSYNEQF
TRBV4-3,TRBJ2-2,ASSQGWLAGHSNTGELF
TRBV25-1,TRBJ1-6,AIHRENYSPLH
TRBV5-5,TRBJ2-7,ASHRGSSPYEQY